This T cell receptor beta chain appears in the sequencing data of a study of Ad26.COV2.S vaccination and SARS-CoV-2 variants. Study in general: Intramuscular Ad26.COV2.S at 5x10^10 or 1x10^11 viral particles.

Concerning this clone itself: Its target is not known.

Regarding treatment: some 20 received Ad26.COV2.S at low or high dose, single or two shots; five or six received placebo; per-sample allocation not given. Sampling occurred on day 63 after the first vaccine or placebo injection. An 18-55-year-old adult in Boston served as donor. Overall study findings and caveats: Responses of T cells in total may have been underestimated by the TCR breadth and depth analyses. Similar non-spike TCR breadth was observed in recipients of vaccine and of placebo.

Sequencing was performed with immunoSEQ multiplex PCR; in TCRdb, only in-frame clones are kept and a portion is missing. The repertoire holds around 300,000 clones, with roughly 90% as singletons. This TCR came from a person aged 18-60 years who received the Ad26.COV2.S COVID-19 vaccine or a placebo. Source: peripheral blood, taken in a trial of Ad26.COV2.S vaccine versus placebo.

CDR3 sequence (DNA): TGTGCCAGCAGCTTAACAGGGAACACTGAAGCTTTCTTT. Protein product: CASSLTGNTEAFF. The chain has TRBV13 and TRBJ1-1, with D possibly being TRBD1 (5 bases). Trimming stripped 2 bases from V and 1 base from J, with 5 bases between. This CDR3 has 13 residues. CDR1 is PRHDT, CDR2 FYEKMQ, per germline (reference sequence).